These 14 T cell receptor beta chains share one sample of origin, sequenced in a study of beta chain features in type 1 diabetes. Sequenced material consisted of expressed TCRB transcripts (all of the isolated RNA was reverse transcribed). Clones were read by immunoSEQ multiplex PCR, and TCRdb kept only the in-frame ones, dropping some. The sample lists nearly 250,000 clones; 12% to 15% were seen once. Sequences were obtained from naive CD4+ T cells from blood. These receptors were taken from a woman aged 40 to 55 in good health.

In this sample, this clone turned up a few times. The V call is TRBV19, the J call TRBJ1-2; tentative D call: TRBD1 (5 bases). This CDR3 comprises 14 residues. From germline, CDR1 is LNHDA and CDR2 SQIVND (reference sequence). V dropped 5 bases and J dropped 4 bases, with 14 bases sitting between them. The CDR3 DNA reads TGTGCCAGTAGTGGGCAGGGTCCGGCCTATGGCTACACCTTC. Translating gives CASSGQGPAYGYTF.

A word on this clone: This sample also contains other DNA sequences that code for the same CDR3. J is TRBJ2-5 and V is TRBV7-9; TRBD2 agrees at 14 bases. Germline V gene data show CDR1 as SEHNR and CDR2 as FQNEAQ (reference sequence). With V trimmed by 1 base and J by 2 bases, 0 bases remained unmatched. CDR3 length: 16 amino acids. The CDR3 DNA sequence: TGTGCCAGCAGCTTAGGGACTAGCGGGGGGCAAGAGACCCAGTACTTC. Encoded protein: CASSLGTSGGQETQYF.

The chain links TRBV19 to TRBJ2-5, with no clear D. Between the trimmed V and J ends, which lost 6 bases and 3 bases, there was a span of 11 bases. The CDR3 has 13 amino acids. Germline CDR1 reads LNHDA; CDR2 reads SQIVND (reference sequence). CDR3 amino acids: CASRRHHEETQYF. The DNA for the CDR3 is TGTGCCAGTAGGCGACATCATGAAGAGACCCAGTACTTC.

This clone showed up just a few times. The chain has TRBV5-1 and TRBJ1-2; TRBD1 might be the D (6 bases). Between the trimmed V and J ends, which lost 1 base and 5 bases, there was a span of 9 bases. The CDR3 runs to 13 residues. Germline V gene data show CDR1 as SGHRS and CDR2 as YFSETQ. The CDR3 region is CASSLTGIYGYTF. CDR3 in DNA: TGCGCCAGCAGCTTGACAGGGATTTATGGCTACACCTTC. Complete variable domain (other parts from reference TRBV5-1 and TRBJ1-2): KAGVTQTPRYLIKTRGQQVTLSCSPISGHRSVSWYQQTPGQGLQFLFEYFSETQRNKGNFPGRFSGRQFSNSRSEMNVSTLELGDSALYLCASSLTGIYGYTFGSGTRLTVV.

The chain recombines TRBV5-4 with TRBJ2-2; 8 bases match TRBD2. This CDR3 is 15 amino acids long. Germline loops: CDR1 SGHNT, CDR2 YYREEE (reference sequence). Germline trimming cut 4 bases from V and 7 bases from J; bases unmatched to any gene: 9. In DNA form, the CDR3 reads TGTGCCAGCAGCCAAGGAGCGGGGGATATCGGGGAGCTGTTTTTT. Its translation: CASSQGAGDIGELFF.

The chain recombines TRBV2 with TRBJ2-4; 13 bases align to TRBD2. V lost 6 bases, J lost 0 bases, and 5 bases stayed unmatched. CDR3 size: 17 residues. Germline V gives CDR1 SNHLY, CDR2 FYNNEI. CDR3 sequence: CASRAGLAGLAKNIQYF. The CDR3 bases are TGTGCCAGCAGGGCGGGACTAGCGGGGTTAGCCAAAAACATTCAGTACTTC. The variable domain in full, completed from reference TRBV2 and TRBJ2-4, reads EPEVTQTPSHQVTQMGQEVILRCVPISNHLYFYWYRQILGQKVEFLVSFYNNEISEKSEIFDDQFSVERPDGSNFTLKIRSTKLEDSAMYFCASRAGLAGLAKNIQYFGAGTRLSVL.

In this sample, this clone turned up a few times. The CDR3 here is CASSQRLAGGTDTQYF. Written as DNA, the CDR3 is TGTGCCAGCAGCCAACGTCTAGCGGGGGGTACAGATACGCAGTATTTT. The chain recombines TRBV4-2 with TRBJ2-3; 11 bases are a match to TRBD2. V was pared by 2 bases and J by 3 bases, with 4 bases of the junction left unmatched. Germline V gives CDR1 LGHNA, CDR2 YNFKEQ. This CDR3 comprises 16 residues.

This clone was counted only a few times. The genes are TRBV6-6 and TRBJ1-5, with a tentative D call TRBD1 (6 bases). The V and J ends lost 6 bases and 1 base respectively, with 7 bases between them. The CDR3 is 13 amino acids. CDR1 is MNHNY, CDR2 SVGAGI, per germline (reference sequence). The CDR3 sequence: CASRRGSNQPQHF. DNA for the CDR3: TGTGCCAGCAGAAGGGGGAGCAATCAGCCCCAGCATTTT.

The chain links TRBV9 to TRBJ1-5; possibly TRBD1 for D (5 bases). Per germline, CDR1 SGDLS and CDR2 YYNGEE. V lost 2 bases to trimming and J lost 4 bases, with 7 bases between them. The CDR3 sequence is 13 residues long. The CDR3 nucleotides are TGTGCCAGCAGCGTTCAGGGTAATCAGCCCCAGCATTTT. Protein product: CASSVQGNQPQHF.

The V and J genes are TRBV7-2 and TRBJ2-5; no definite D call. V shed 1 base and J shed 4 bases, with 7 bases lying between them. This CDR3 is built from 13 residues. Per the germline V gene, CDR1 is SGHTA and CDR2 is FQGNSA. The DNA for the CDR3 is TGTGCCAGCAGCTTAGGAGCGTTAGAGACCCAGTACTTC. Translation: CASSLGALETQYF.

This clone was seen a few times. This sequence joins TRBV27 and TRBJ2-5, with D tentatively TRBD2 (6 bases). Deletions cut 2 bases from V and 0 bases from J, with 7 bases between. Per the germline V gene, CDR1 is MNHEY and CDR2 is SMNVEV (reference sequence). This CDR3 spans 14 amino acids. CDR3 sequence: CASSLGGYQETQYF. CDR3 DNA: TGTGCCAGCAGTTTAGGGGGGTACCAAGAGACCCAGTACTTC.

This clone was observed a handful of times. Different DNA sequences within this sample yield the same CDR3. This sequence joins TRBV7-2 and TRBJ2-3, with D hard to call. CDR3 size: 14 residues. The V end was cut by 4 bases, the J end by 0 bases, with 8 bases between. Germline V CDR1 and CDR2: SGHTA, FQGNSA. The CDR3 is CASSSGLSTDTQYF. CDR3 DNA: TGTGCCAGCAGCTCCGGTTTAAGCACAGATACGCAGTATTTT.

This chain connects TRBV9 to TRBJ2-7; TRBD1 matches at 7 bases. Losses at the gene ends were 3 bases for V and 7 bases for J; bases not matched to a gene: 7. The CDR3 spans 13 residues. Germline V gene sequence: CDR1 SGDLS, CDR2 YYNGEE. CDR3 DNA sequence: TGTGCCAGCAGCGGGGACAGCCGAGGGGAGCAGTACTTC. This translates into CASSGDSRGEQYF. The complete variable domain, with remaining parts taken from reference TRBV9 and TRBJ2-7, reads DSGVTQTPKHLITATGQRVTLRCSPRSGDLSVYWYQQSLDQGLQFLIQYYNGEERAKGNILERFSAQQFPDLHSELNLSSLELGDSALYFCASSGDSRGEQYFGPGTRLTVT.

This clone has only a few counts. The chain carries TRBV2 and TRBJ1-2; perhaps TRBD1 as D (5 bases). The V gene's germline CDR1 is SNHLY and CDR2 FYNNEI. The CDR3 has 16 residues. V lost 0 bases and J 7 bases, leaving 18 bases between the germline ends. The CDR3 nucleotides are TGTGCCAGCAGTGAAGCGCTTCGGCGGGGCTGGGCTGGCTACACCTTC. Residues: CASSEALRRGWAGYTF. Using reference TRBV2 and TRBJ1-2 for the parts outside the CDR3, the full variable domain is EPEVTQTPSHQVTQMGQEVILRCVPISNHLYFYWYRQILGQKVEFLVSFYNNEISEKSEIFDDQFSVERPDGSNFTLKIRSTKLEDSAMYFCASSEALRRGWAGYTFGSGTRLTVV.